This T cell receptor (beta chain) was obtained from a study of blood T cell repertoires in COVID-19. Produced via immunoSEQ multiplex PCR; TCRdb's table is partial and in-frame only. The sample includes some 55,000 clones, approximately 87% seen only once; the top ten take around 6.1%. This clone was detected once. V was cut by 7 bases and J by 7 bases, with 26 bases left in between. CDR3 length equals 18 residues. Germline V CDR1 and CDR2: MNHEY, SMNVEV (reference sequence). This rearrangement joins TRBV27 to TRBJ1-6; D is perhaps TRBD1 (5 bases). Sequencing was performed on peripheral blood. This sequence was found in a man aged 55 to 69 with acute or convalescent COVID-19. CDR3 in DNA: TGTGCCAGCACCACTACCCTCCGGGCCCAGCGGGGGAATTCACCCCTCCACTTT. It specifies CASTTTLRAQRGNSPLHF.